The rows below give T cell receptor beta chains drawn from one sample of a study of OX40 agonist ivuxolimab in advanced cancers. Repertoires were generated with immunoSEQ multiplex PCR, while TCRdb's copy carries only in-frame clones and drops some. In the table there are about 32,000 clones, about nine tenths of which are singletons. The material sequenced was CD4+ or CD8+ T cells sorted from blood, taken in a trial of the OX40 agonist ivuxolimab. The source is an adult with an advanced solid tumor such as melanoma, head and neck, liver or kidney cancer. Each CDR3 is given with its conserved first and last residue. D genes are given only for firm matches.

J | D | V | CDR3
TRBJ2-1 | . | TRBV7-9 | CASSLQGDEQFF
TRBJ2-7 | . | TRBV5-6 | CASSQNSYEQYF
TRBJ2-1 | TRBD2 | TRBV5-8 | CASSLLVAGGFDEQFF
TRBJ2-1 | . | TRBV9 | CASSVGGWSYNEQFF
TRBJ1-1 | . | TRBV5-1 | CASSLGWSGGTEAFF
TRBJ2-1 | . | TRBV27 | CASSFWGSEQFF
TRBJ2-4 | . | TRBV5-6 | CASSLPPQGGSKNIQYF
TRBJ2-1 | TRBD2 | TRBV29-1 | CSVPTSGYLNEQFF
TRBJ2-1 | TRBD1 | TRBV30 | CAWSQLGDSRNEQFF
TRBJ2-7 | TRBD1 | TRBV27 | CASSSRQGAGEQYF
TRBJ1-1 | TRBD1 | TRBV5-8 | CASRRSGTGGHYEAFF
TRBJ2-7 | . | TRBV7-2 | CASSFNRPYDVISVYEQYF
TRBJ1-2 | . | TRBV15 | CATSREETLSSRGYTF
TRBJ1-1 | . | TRBV28 | CACLKPLATEAFF
TRBJ1-1 | . | TRBV7-9 | CASSIGGPEAFF
TRBJ2-7 | . | TRBV2 | CASSEAALYEQYF
TRBJ2-7 | . | TRBV6-5 | CASSYSRESISYEQYF
TRBJ2-3 | . | TRBV6-5 | CASSFGSADSTDTQYF
TRBJ2-7 | . | TRBV30 | CAWTVGGFAYEQYF
TRBJ1-1 | . | TRBV7-3 | CASSLSGPNTEAFF
TRBJ2-7 | . | TRBV4-1 | CASSQGNEQYF
TRBJ2-1 | . | TRBV6-5 | CASSADSYNEQFF
TRBJ2-7 | . | TRBV25-1 | CASSEGVTGQTTYEQYF
TRBJ2-7 | . | TRBV11-2 | CASSPSGAYEQYF
TRBJ1-3 | . | TRBV5-1 | CASSLDYSGNTIYF
TRBJ2-5 | TRBD1 | TRBV13 | CASSLSPTGQETQYF
TRBJ2-2 | . | TRBV11-2 | CASSLYPGYTGELFF
TRBJ2-2 | . | TRBV21-1 | CASTRGQGAGELFF
TRBJ2-7 | TRBD1 | TRBV2 | CASSGTAYEQYF
TRBJ2-7 | . | TRBV13 | CASSLIRDEQYF
TRBJ2-3 | . | TRBV9 | CASSVGRSTDTQYF
TRBJ2-1 | . | TRBV2 | CASSGAGGAYNEQFF
TRBJ2-7 | TRBD2 | TRBV5-6 | CASSGGDYEQYF
TRBJ2-1 | . | TRBV7-2 | CASSLEGASYNEQFF
TRBJ2-7 | TRBD1 | TRBV28 | CASSSGTGVYEQYF
TRBJ2-7 | TRBD1 | TRBV6-1 | CASPGQGALDEQYF
TRBJ2-1 | TRBD2 | TRBV7-3 | CASSLNYGGSVYNEQFF
TRBJ1-5 | . | TRBV5-8 | CASSLWADSNQPQHF
TRBJ2-5 | . | TRBV5-4 | CASSLTQETQYF
TRBJ2-7 | . | TRBV7-9 | CASSSPQGFYEQYF
TRBJ1-1 | . | TRBV4-1 | CASSQKAGGEAFF
TRBJ1-2 | . | TRBV28 | CASRRESPRGYTF
TRBJ1-5 | . | TRBV5-6 | CASSLGRFQPQHF
TRBJ2-1 | . | TRBV13 | CASTQTGGYNEQFF
TRBJ1-1 | . | TRBV5-5 | CASSLTDTEAFF
TRBJ1-6 | . | TRBV14 | CASSQVGGANSPLHF